This T cell receptor beta chain was found in a study of vaccination and CD4 T cells after COVID-19. Study information: Nasal swab PCR had detected SARS-CoV-2 in convalescent patients, several mild and one severe. Sampling after COVID took place at a median of around 110 days (range 35 to 161) following diagnosis.

The Oncomine TCR Beta short-read assay sequenced DNA from cultured CD4+ T cells. The template was genomic DNA from cultured CD4+ T cells. TCRdb recomputed calls from the PCR reads with MiXCR, one row per CDR3 protein. The table lists tens of thousands of distinct CDR3 sequences, 35% to 45% of them singletons. Time point in this sample: late sampling 161 to 241 days after vaccination in three convalescent patients. Treatment specified: approximately 9-day PBMC culture with coronavirus spike peptide pools or control peptides (ViraFEST assay). This clonotype is termed medium-sized. Its antigen is currently unknown. The V gene's germline CDR1 is DFQATT and CDR2 SNEGSKA (reference sequence). CDR3 length equals 13 residues. The V and J ends lost 6 bases and 2 bases respectively, with 11 bases between them.

The TCR was taken from a human donor who had recovered from COVID-19. The rearrangement joins TRBV20-1 to TRBJ1-5, with no clear D. The sample was CD4+ T cells from blood, cultured in vitro, taken about 7 months after SARS-CoV-2 vaccination. CDR3 coding DNA: TGCAGTGCGGTGAGGGATCGCAATCAGCCCCAGCATTTT. Translating it yields CSAVRDRNQPQHF.